This T cell receptor (beta chain) was recovered during a study of blood T cells in healthy people across ages. Across the study: About one barcoded beta molecule was captured per two T cells (by template switching).

As to this clonotype: Its cognate antigen is unknown.

Each donor had around 9.8 milliliters of peripheral blood drawn. Whole-study findings and limits: Relative to aged donors, long-lived donors carried more naive CD4+ cells and displayed higher diversity.

Together with a sample-barcoded 5' primer, a J-beta primer mix was included in a second PCR lasting about 7 to 12 cycles. TCRdb recomputed calls from the 5' RACE reads with MiXCR, one row per CDR3 protein. The sample lists 1,500,000 or so distinct CDR3 sequences, around 55% occurring once. In germline, CDR1 is SEHNR, CDR2 FQNEAQ (reference sequence). The CDR3 extends over 12 amino acids. Trimming removed 5 bases at V and 3 bases at J, with 7 bases between. The clonotype comes from a man aged 18 to 30 in good health. Sequenced sample: blood. This rearrangement joins TRBV7-9 to TRBJ2-5; D is uncertain. CDR3 amino acids: CASSIPKETQYF. Here the CDR3 DNA reads TGTGCCAGCAGCATACCCAAAGAGACCCAGTACTTC.